Below, 30 T cell receptor beta chains from the same sample are listed, as sequenced in a study of T-cell memory formation after mild COVID-19. TCRdb re-called the 5' RACE reads through MiXCR, storing one row per CDR3 protein. The table has 400,000 to 450,000 distinct CDR3 sequences, roughly 18% seen once. Input material: PBMCs or a T cell subset sorted from them (not recorded which). Source of these receptors: a young man who had mild COVID-19 (a few samples of this study predate the infection). Cell type and time point are not known.

In its sample, this clonotype was seen a few times. The rearrangement joins TRBV4-3 to TRBJ1-4; no firm D call. CDR1 LGHNA and CDR2 YSLEER come from the germline V gene. Between the trimmed V and J ends, which lost 0 bases and 7 bases, there was a span of 15 bases. The CDR3 is 16 amino acids. The CDR3 here is CASSQDHGSMGEKLFF. The CDR3 coding sequence is TGCGCCAGCAGCCAAGATCACGGTAGTATGGGTGAAAAACTGTTTTTT.

This clonotype was counted between two and nine times. This chain connects TRBV9 to TRBJ1-3; 12 bases line up with TRBD1. Trimming took 2 bases from V and 5 from J; bases not matched to a gene: 2. This CDR3 comprises 15 residues. Per the germline V gene, CDR1 is SGDLS and CDR2 is YYNGEE. This chain's CDR3 is CASSVGDRGRNTIYF. Written as DNA, the CDR3 is TGTGCCAGCAGCGTCGGGGACAGGGGGCGAAACACCATATATTTT.

This clonotype appeared a few times. The rearrangement uses TRBV7-2 and TRBJ2-1; D not certain. V shed 3 bases and J shed 4 bases, with 19 bases lying between them. Germline V gene lookup returns CDR1 SGHTA and CDR2 FQGNSA. The CDR3 loop spans 17 amino acids. CDR3 bases: TGTGCCAGCAGCTTGGACCCGCTGGGTCTCATTTACAATGAGCAGTTCTTC. Translation gives CASSLDPLGLIYNEQFF.

This clonotype was observed a few times. This chain connects TRBV7-3 to TRBJ2-2, with D possibly TRBD1 on 5 matching bases. Germline CDR1 and CDR2: SGHTA and FQGTGA. The CDR3 contains 13 residues. V lost 3 bases, J lost 6 bases, and 8 bases lay in between. CDR3 loop: CASSFDSSGELFF. CDR3 nucleotides: TGTGCCAGCAGCTTCGACAGTTCCGGGGAGCTGTTTTTT.

This chain uses TRBV7-9 with TRBJ1-6; D is unresolved. The ends were cut back, 5 bases at V and 5 bases at J, with 19 bases in the middle. Germline V gene lookup returns CDR1 SEHNR and CDR2 FQNEAQ (reference sequence). The CDR3 has 17 amino acids. CDR3 bases: TGTGCCAGCAGCCAGCTGGGGAACGGGGTCAATAATTCACCCCTCCACTTT. It encodes CASSQLGNGVNNSPLHF.

J is TRBJ2-1 and V is TRBV7-9; TRBD1 aligns across 7 bases. The V and J ends lost 0 bases and 4 bases, in that order; junction bases with no gene match: 15. Germline assignment: CDR1 SEHNR and CDR2 FQNEAQ (reference sequence). The CDR3 spans 19 residues. In nucleotides, the CDR3 is TGTGCCAGCAGCTTAGCAGTTGGGCGACAGGGAGTTGGGTACAATGAGCAGTTCTTC. This encodes CASSLAVGRQGVGYNEQFF.

There are a few counts of this clonotype. The chain links TRBV6-2 or TRBV6-3 to TRBJ2-7; D uncertain. Trimming took 7 bases from V and 0 from J, leaving 10 bases between them. Germline values: CDR1 MNHEY, CDR2 SVGEGT. CDR3 length equals 13 residues. The CDR3 loop reads CASTTTASYEQYF. Here the CDR3 DNA reads TGTGCCAGCACCACGACGGCCTCCTACGAGCAGTACTTC.

The V call is TRBV6-5, the J call TRBJ2-7; 8 nucleotides line up with TRBD2. The germline V gene encodes CDR1 MNHEY and CDR2 SVGAGI. J lost 4 bases, V lost 6 bases, and 11 bases had no gene match. There are 15 residues in the CDR3. The CDR3 loop is CASRAAERGLYEQYV. The DNA for the CDR3 is TGTGCCAGCAGGGCCGCGGAGCGGGGGTTATACGAGCAGTACGTC.

The sample holds many counts of this clonotype. This chain links TRBV5-5 with TRBJ1-5, with D possibly TRBD1 on 5 matching bases. This CDR3 is built from 15 residues. Trimming shortened V by 2 bases and J by 3 bases, and 12 bases separated the two germline ends. Germline V gene data show CDR1 as SGHKS and CDR2 as YYEKEE (reference sequence). The DNA of the CDR3 is TGTGCCAGCAGCTTTGCTGCGGGGGACAATCAGCCCCAGCATTTT. This sequence encodes CASSFAAGDNQPQHF.

This clonotype was observed a few times. This chain uses TRBV4-1 with TRBJ1-1; the D gene is possibly TRBD1 (5 bases). Per the germline V gene, CDR1 is MGHRA and CDR2 is YSYEKL. Trimming shortened V by 4 bases and J by 4 bases, and 13 bases separated the two germline ends. The CDR3 covers 14 residues. In DNA, the CDR3 is TGCGCCAGCAGCCGCGAAGGACAATTCACTGAAGCTTTCTTT. Amino acid sequence: CASSREGQFTEAFF.

The chain couples TRBV20-1 to TRBJ2-3; D tentatively fits TRBD1 or TRBD2 (6 bases each). The V gene's germline CDR1 is DFQATT and CDR2 SNEGSKA (reference sequence). With 3 bases removed from V and 2 bases from J, the gap between germline ends came to 15 bases. This CDR3 has 15 residues. The CDR3 nucleotides read TGCAGTGCTAGGTCCCGCCGGGGGCCCACAGATACGCAGTATTTT. Its translation: CSARSRRGPTDTQYF.

The chain combines TRBV28 with TRBJ2-7, with D perhaps TRBD2 (6 bases). The CDR3 runs 13 residues. Trimming pared 6 bases from V and 3 bases from J, leaving 12 bases between. The germline V gene has CDR1 MDHEN and CDR2 SYDVKM. In DNA form, the CDR3 reads TGTGCCAGCAGCTACACCGGGGGCTACGAGCAGTACGTC. Residues: CASSYTGGYEQYV.

The genes are TRBV4-1 and TRBJ2-2; D is undetermined. CDR3 length: 17 amino acids. V lost 0 bases to trimming and J lost 4 bases, with 15 bases between them. Per germline, CDR1 MGHRA and CDR2 YSYEKL. CDR3 amino acids: CASSQDRVGLATGELFF. In DNA form, the CDR3 reads TGCGCCAGCAGCCAAGATAGGGTAGGGTTAGCCACCGGGGAGCTGTTTTTT.

This clonotype was seen more than once but under ten times. This chain uses TRBV5-4 with TRBJ1-2; D unresolved. The CDR3 is made up of 12 amino acids. From germline, CDR1 is SGHNT and CDR2 YYREEE (reference sequence). V lost 2 bases and J lost 7, with 9 bases in between. CDR3 DNA: TGTGCCAGCAGCTTCCTGGGAGTTGGCTACACCTTC. Translation: CASSFLGVGYTF.

This clonotype was recorded a few times. The chain employs TRBV7-2 and TRBJ2-2, with D perhaps TRBD1 (5 bases). Germline-derived CDR1 and CDR2 are SGHTA and FQGNSA. This CDR3 contains 12 residues. Trimming removed 5 bases at V and 7 bases at J, with 8 bases between. The CDR3 region has the DNA TGTGCCAGCAGCAAGACAGTCGGGGAGCTGTTTTTT. Translation gives CASSKTVGELFF.

This clonotype has a handful of counts. The chain uses TRBV3-1 and TRBJ2-7; D is perhaps TRBD2 (6 bases). The length of the CDR3 is 13 residues. The V end was cut by 4 bases, the J end by 2 bases, with 9 bases between. Germline V gene lookup returns CDR1 LGHDT and CDR2 YNNKEL (reference sequence). In DNA, the CDR3 is TGTGCCAGCAGCCTCCGGGAGACCTACGAGCAGTACTTC. Translating it yields CASSLRETYEQYF.

This clonotype appeared a few times. The chain joins TRBV4-1 to TRBJ1-3; D ambiguous. CDR1 and CDR2 (germline): MGHRA, YSYEKL. Trimming took 6 bases from V and 0 from J, leaving 9 bases between them. CDR3 length: 14 amino acids. CDR3 in DNA: TGCGCCAGCAGACCCTACAGCTCTGGAAACACCATATATTTT. It yields the protein CASRPYSSGNTIYF.

The chain couples TRBV5-5 to TRBJ1-2; perhaps TRBD1 as D (5 bases). Trimming cost V 4 bases and J 8 bases, with 18 bases left between them. This CDR3 contains 14 residues. Germline V gene lookup returns CDR1 SGHKS and CDR2 YYEKEE (reference sequence). The CDR3 region is CASSPRGGGRGYTF. The CDR3 DNA reads as TGTGCCAGCAGCCCCCGGGGCGGGGGTCGGGGCTACACCTTC. Together with reference TRBV5-5 and TRBJ1-2, the CDR3 gives the full variable domain: DAGVTQSPTHLIKTRGQQVTLRCSPISGHKSVSWYQQVLGQGPQFIFQYYEKEERGRGNFPDRFSARQFPNYSSELNVNALLLGDSALYLCASSPRGGGRGYTFGSGTRLTVV.

This clonotype was seen a handful of times. This rearrangement joins TRBV5-1 to TRBJ2-7; TRBD1 might be the D (6 bases). The CDR3 covers 15 residues. Per germline, CDR1 SGHRS and CDR2 YFSETQ. V shed 2 bases and J shed 2 bases, with 14 bases lying between them. This CDR3 is CASSLRQASAYEQYF. The CDR3 coding sequence is TGCGCCAGCAGCTTACGACAGGCGTCTGCCTACGAGCAGTACTTC.

The rearrangement links TRBV6-5 to TRBJ1-2; D is ambiguous. V lost 2 bases, J lost 4 bases, and 11 bases lay in between. CDR1 and CDR2 from the germline V gene are MNHEY and SVGAGI. This CDR3 contains 14 residues. The CDR3 loop reads CASSYKEWAYGYTF. The CDR3 DNA is TGTGCCAGCAGTTACAAGGAGTGGGCCTATGGCTACACCTTC.

This clonotype was recorded at least ten times. V gene TRBV5-6 combines with J gene TRBJ1-1, with D possibly TRBD1 on 5 matching bases. CDR3 length equals 13 residues. Trimming removed 4 bases from V and 3 bases from J, with 10 bases in between. The germline CDR1 and CDR2 sequences are SGHDT and YYEEEE. The CDR3 spells CASSVDIDTEAFF. The CDR3 DNA reads as TGTGCCAGCAGCGTGGACATTGACACTGAAGCTTTCTTT.

The genes are TRBV27 and TRBJ1-1; 7 nucleotides agree with TRBD1. The CDR3 loop spans 12 amino acids. Germline trimming cut 4 bases from V and 10 bases from J; bases unmatched to any gene: 6. The V gene's germline CDR1 is MNHEY and CDR2 SMNVEV (reference sequence). In DNA form, the CDR3 reads TGTGCCAGCAGTTCCGACAGGGCGAGAGCTTTCTTT. Amino acid sequence: CASSSDRARAFF.

The rearrangement links TRBV27 to TRBJ2-1; TRBD1 might be the D (5 bases). This CDR3 contains 14 residues. The germline CDR1 and CDR2 sequences are MNHEY and SMNVEV (reference sequence). V lost 8 bases, J lost 8 bases, and 19 bases lay in between. The CDR3: CASRAALKGHEQFF. The CDR3 coding sequence is TGTGCCAGCCGGGCGGCTTTAAAGGGGCATGAGCAGTTCTTC.

V and J are TRBV6-6 and TRBJ2-1; TRBD2 matches 8 bases. CDR1 is MNHNY, CDR2 SVGAGI, per germline (reference sequence). Trimming at V came to 0 bases and at J to 0 bases, leaving 10 bases not matched to a gene. The CDR3 runs to 19 residues. The CDR3 sequence: CASSYSAAGGLYSYNEQFF. The CDR3 bases are TGTGCCAGCAGTTACTCTGCGGCGGGGGGACTGTACTCCTACAATGAGCAGTTCTTC.

This chain uses TRBV2 with TRBJ1-1; 7 nucleotides agree with TRBD1. The CDR3 consists of 13 residues. The germline gives CDR1 SNHLY, CDR2 FYNNEI. Trimming removed 8 bases from V and 9 bases from J; junction bases left unmatched: 12. The CDR3 bases are TGTGCCAGCTTTGGACAGGTCGGGGAGAAAGCTTTCTTT. Translation: CASFGQVGEKAFF.

The chain recombines TRBV3-1 with TRBJ2-2, with D possibly being TRBD1 (5 bases). V lost 5 bases and J 5 bases, leaving 9 bases between the germline ends. The CDR3 is made up of 13 amino acids. Per germline, CDR1 LGHDT and CDR2 YNNKEL (reference sequence). The CDR3 is CASSFRDTGELFF. CDR3 DNA sequence: TGTGCCAGCAGCTTCAGGGATACCGGGGAGCTGTTTTTT.

This clonotype was observed a few times. This chain connects TRBV27 to TRBJ2-7; D gene uncertain. The V and J ends lost 5 bases and 6 bases respectively, with 14 bases between them. The CDR3 totals 13 residues. Per the germline V gene, CDR1 is MNHEY and CDR2 is SMNVEV (reference sequence). CDR3 sequence reads: CASSHLKGFEQYV. DNA of the CDR3: TGTGCCAGCAGTCATTTAAAAGGGTTCGAGCAGTACGTC.

The chain links TRBV7-3 to TRBJ2-1, with D maybe TRBD1 (5 bases). The CDR3 has 13 residues. The germline CDR1 and CDR2 sequences are SGHTA and FQGTGA. V was clipped by 8 bases and J by 6 bases, with 14 bases between them. The CDR3 DNA sequence: TGTGCCAGCTCTCGGTACAGGAGCAATGAGCAGTTCTTC. This codes for CASSRYRSNEQFF.

This clonotype was recorded a few times. The DNA of the CDR3 is TGTGCCAGCAGCCGGGGGGGGGCGACCCAAGGGGAGCAGTACTTC. The encoded protein is CASSRGGATQGEQYF. The chain combines TRBV7-2 with TRBJ2-7; 8 bases match TRBD2. The CDR3 runs 15 residues. Germline V gene lookup returns CDR1 SGHTA and CDR2 FQGNSA. The V gene end was trimmed by 5 bases and the J gene end by 7 bases; junction bases not matched to a gene: 13. Based on the CDR3 plus reference TRBV7-2 and TRBJ2-7, the full variable domain is GAGVSQSPSNKVTEKGKDVELRCDPISGHTALYWYRQSLGQGLEFLIYFQGNSAPDKSGLPSDRFSAERTGGSVSTLTIQRTQQEDSAVYLCASSRGGATQGEQYFGPGTRLTVT.

This clonotype was found a few times. The chain joins TRBV23-1 to TRBJ2-7; D remains unclear. TRBV23-1 is placed among ORFs of uncertain function. With 8 bases removed from V and 7 bases from J, the gap between germline ends came to 12 bases. The CDR3 runs to 11 residues. CDR3 in amino acids: CASDTRWEQYF. As DNA, the CDR3 is TGCGCCAGCGACACCAGGTGGGAGCAGTACTTC.